The 9 T cell receptor beta chains below all came from one sample that was sequenced in a study of cytomegalovirus exposure and HLA in healthy donors. A multiplex PCR was run with 60 Vbeta primers and 13 Jbeta primers. The repertoire was sequenced with immunoSEQ multiplex PCR; TCRdb's copy has only in-frame clones and lacks some. The table includes approximately 89,000 clones, around 76% detected once. The source material was PBMCs. These receptor sequences come from a man aged 25 to 45 in good health and CMV-seropositive.

V is TRBV29-1 and J is TRBJ2-1; D gene uncertain. The CDR3 extends over 12 amino acids. With 1 base removed from V and 2 bases from J, the gap between germline ends came to 3 bases. Germline lookup yields CDR1 SQVTM and CDR2 ANQGSEA. CDR3 sequence: CSVEVAYNEQFF. CDR3 coding DNA: TGCAGCGTTGAAGTAGCCTACAATGAGCAGTTCTTC.

The J gene is TRBJ2-6, the V gene TRBV9, with a possible D match to TRBD1 (5 bases). Trimming stripped 3 bases from V and 0 bases from J, with 10 bases between. This CDR3 spans 16 amino acids. The germline gives CDR1 SGDLS, CDR2 YYNGEE. The CDR3 region has the DNA TGTGCCAGCAGCGGGGGCAGGGTCTCTGGGGCCAACGTCCTGACTTTC. Protein sequence: CASSGGRVSGANVLTF.

The V gene is TRBV5-6, the J gene TRBJ2-3; D is undetermined. Germline CDR1 and CDR2: SGHDT and YYEEEE. V lost 3 bases, J lost 0 bases, and 14 bases lay in between. The CDR3 spans 16 residues. CDR3 loop: CASSYYDGASTDTQYF. In DNA, the CDR3 is TGTGCCAGCAGCTACTACGACGGCGCTAGCACAGATACGCAGTATTTT. Together with reference TRBV5-6 and TRBJ2-3, the CDR3 gives the full variable domain: DAGVTQSPTHLIKTRGQQVTLRCSPKSGHDTVSWYQQALGQGPQFIFQYYEEEERQRGNFPDRFSGHQFPNYSSELNVNALLLGDSALYLCASSYYDGASTDTQYFGPGTRLTVL.

This chain links TRBV6-5 with TRBJ2-7, with 9 bases matching TRBD1. The CDR3 totals 16 residues. Germline CDR1 MNHEY, CDR2 SVGAGI. V was clipped by 0 bases and J by 3 bases; unmatched bases: 6. CDR3 in amino acids: CASSYSPPGQGYEQYF. The CDR3 coding sequence is TGTGCCAGCAGTTACTCGCCCCCGGGACAGGGCTACGAGCAGTACTTC.

V is TRBV4-1 and J is TRBJ2-5; perhaps TRBD1 as D (5 bases). V was trimmed by 1 base and J by 2 bases, leaving 11 bases between them. CDR1 MGHRA and CDR2 YSYEKL come from the germline V gene. CDR3 length: 15 residues. This CDR3 reads CASSQVLGLQETQYF. The CDR3 DNA is TGCGCCAGCAGCCAAGTACTGGGGCTTCAAGAGACCCAGTACTTC.

This clone was detected only a few times. This chain connects TRBV4-3 to TRBJ1-5; TRBD1 might be the D (6 bases). The V gene lost 3 bases and the J gene lost 4 bases, with 10 bases spanning the gap. This CDR3 comprises 14 residues. Germline CDR1 is LGHNA and CDR2 is YSLEER. The chain's CDR3 is CASSQGTGNQPQHF. The CDR3 DNA follows: TGCGCCAGCAGCCAGGGTACAGGGAATCAGCCCCAGCATTTT.

J is TRBJ1-5 and V is TRBV7-2; 7 positions match TRBD1. Looked up from germline, CDR1 is SGHTA and CDR2 is FQGNSA. With V trimmed by 6 bases and J by 2 bases, 13 bases remained unmatched. CDR3 size: 17 residues. CDR3 protein: CASSPGGGRDGNQPQHF. For the CDR3, the DNA is TGTGCCAGCAGTCCCGGAGGGGGCAGGGATGGCAATCAGCCCCAGCATTTT.

On this clone: One end of the junction does not line up with germline, which may come from a read error. The J gene is TRBJ1-5, the V gene TRBV5-4; TRBD1 is a possible D gene (6 bases). CDR1 is SGHNT and CDR2 is YYREEE in the germline V gene (reference sequence). The length of the CDR3 is 14 residues. The CDR3 reads CASSQDQGNQPQHF. CDR3 nucleotides: TGCGCCAGCAGCCAAGATCAGGGGAATCAGCCCCAGCATTTT.

The J gene is TRBJ2-2, the V gene TRBV5-1, with 9 bases lining up with TRBD1. The CDR3 contains 15 residues. The trim removed 5 bases at V and 4 bases at J, leaving 6 bases unmatched. Germline V gene sequence: CDR1 SGHRS, CDR2 YFSETQ. The CDR3 DNA reads as TGCGCCAGCAGATCGGGACAGGGCCGCACCGGGGAGCTGTTTTTT. Encoded protein: CASRSGQGRTGELFF. The full variable domain, its missing parts supplied by reference TRBV5-1 and TRBJ2-2, is KAGVTQTPRYLIKTRGQQVTLSCSPISGHRSVSWYQQTPGQGLQFLFEYFSETQRNKGNFPGRFSGRQFSNSRSEMNVSTLELGDSALYLCASRSGQGRTGELFFGEGSRLTVL.